The entry below describes one TCR beta chain. What it binds is not known. This sample is drawn from a study of regulatory T cells in long-lasting Graves disease. Study-wide results and caveats: The study found persistent patients shared more public clonotypes (about 3,000) than new patients (about 1,000). Persistent-disease Graves' patients showed less TCR diversity than new cases.

Building the TCR beta libraries relied on iRepertoire HTBI primers, and CDR3 regions underwent Arm-PCR. TCRdb re-derived calls from the multiplex PCR reads in MiXCR, one entry per CDR3 protein. The table records roughly 410,000 distinct CDR3 sequences, about 15% of them present only once. V was shortened by 2 bases and J by 3 bases, with 14 bases between the two germline ends. The CDR3 spans 15 residues. From germline, CDR1 is SGHDT and CDR2 YYEEEE. Time point indicated: newly diagnosed GD, antithyroid drugs for less than 3 months. PBMCs were the source of the RNA used for TCR sequencing. These data also formed part of another study, on T cells in Graves' hyperthyroidism and ophthalmopathy. From that study: The HTBI primer set drove a first-round RT-PCR of the TCR CDR3.

This chain connects TRBV5-6 to TRBJ2-5, with a weak D call TRBD1 (6 bases). The sample in question was peripheral blood mononuclear cells (PBMCs), obtained at new diagnosis, from a patient treated with antithyroid drugs. This TCR was recovered from a woman in her forties with Graves disease. The DNA for the CDR3 is TGTGCCAGCAGCTTTGGGGCAGGGGTAAAAGAGACCCAGTACTTC. Its protein is CASSFGAGVKETQYF.